These 21 T cell receptor beta chains were all obtained from the same sample, sequenced in a study of human T cells and chemical hapten exposure. Each CDR3 protein is one row after TCRdb ran MiXCR on the RACE reads. The sample carries roughly 120,000 distinct CDR3 sequences, roughly an eighth recorded once. Stated time point: patch test 1, 2 weeks after DPC sensitization. Treatment in this sample: therapeutic diphenylcyclopropenone sensitization with weekly scalp DPC. Sequencing was performed on whole blood, taken in connection with sensitization to the hapten diphenylcyclopropenone (DPC). The receptors were sampled from a man younger than 30 with alopecia areata. Some clones in this sample may be carry-over from other donors' samples.

This clonotype was recorded a few times. The rearrangement uses TRBV6-2 or TRBV6-3 and TRBJ2-1; D tentatively reads TRBD1 or TRBD2 (7 bases each). The germline V gene encodes CDR1 MNHEY and CDR2 SVGEGT. The CDR3 is 14 amino acids. V was cut by 7 bases and J by 7 bases, with 17 bases left in between. The DNA of the CDR3 is TGTGCCAGCACCCAGGGGGGGGCGCAGAATGAGCAGTTCTTC. Translated: CASTQGGAQNEQFF.

This clonotype has ten or more counts. The chain joins TRBV6-1 to TRBJ2-7; D remains ambiguous. The V end was cut by 2 bases, the J end by 2 bases, with 10 bases between. CDR1 and CDR2 (germline): MNHNS, SASEGT. The CDR3 totals 14 residues. This chain's CDR3 is CASSETGPAYEQYF. The CDR3 DNA reads as TGTGCCAGCAGTGAAACTGGGCCCGCCTACGAGCAGTACTTC.

This clonotype was counted between two and nine times. The V call is TRBV4-3, the J call TRBJ2-3, with TRBD1 matching over 10 bases. The V gene end was trimmed by 4 bases and the J gene end by 3 bases; junction bases not matched to a gene: 4. The CDR3 sequence is 15 residues long. Looked up from germline, CDR1 is LGHNA and CDR2 is YSLEER. This CDR3 is CASSPGTGETDTQYF. The CDR3 DNA reads TGCGCCAGCAGCCCGGGGACAGGGGAGACAGATACGCAGTATTTT.

This clonotype has only a few counts. The chain is built from TRBV20-1 and TRBJ2-7, with D unresolved. Trimming removed 0 bases from V and 5 bases from J, with 11 bases in between. CDR3 size: 13 residues. In germline, CDR1 is DFQATT, CDR2 SNEGSKA (reference sequence). The CDR3 nucleotides read TGCAGTGCTAGAGATCGACTTTCCCACGAGCAGTACGTC. Translated: CSARDRLSHEQYV.

V is TRBV6-5 and J is TRBJ2-5; D remains unclear. Germline assignment: CDR1 MNHEY and CDR2 SVGAGI. V lost 6 bases to trimming and J lost 4 bases, with 9 bases between them. The CDR3 sequence is 12 residues long. CDR3 nucleotide sequence: TGTGCCAGCAGCCACCTCCCAGAGACCCAGTACTTC. Protein product: CASSHLPETQYF.

The chain joins TRBV7-9 to TRBJ1-4, with 7 bases identical to TRBD1. J lost 10 bases, V lost 7 bases, and 12 bases had no gene match. Germline V gene data show CDR1 as SEHNR and CDR2 as FQNEAQ (reference sequence). The CDR3 covers 14 residues. CDR3 sequence (DNA): TGTGCCAGCACAGACGCGACAGGGCTGGGAAAACTGTTTTTT. Its protein is CASTDATGLGKLFF.

The chain couples TRBV7-7 to TRBJ2-5; TRBD1 matches 8 bases. Trimming took 5 bases from V and 6 from J; bases not matched to a gene: 5. The CDR3 spans 13 residues. Germline CDR1 SSHAT, CDR2 FNYEAQ (reference sequence). This CDR3 reads CASSRGQGQTQYF. CDR3 coding DNA: TGTGCCAGCAGCCGAGGACAGGGTCAGACCCAGTACTTC.

The sample holds a few counts of this clonotype. The chain couples TRBV18 to TRBJ2-1, with 7 bases lining up with TRBD1. V shed 3 bases, J shed 7 bases, and the junction held 3 bases outside the gene matches. Per the germline V gene, CDR1 is KGHSH and CDR2 is LQKENI. There are 13 residues in the CDR3. CDR3 amino acids: CASSPTGPNEQFF. CDR3 sequence (DNA): TGTGCCAGCTCACCGACAGGGCCGAATGAGCAGTTCTTC.

The V and J genes are TRBV7-9 and TRBJ1-1; D is uncertain. CDR1 and CDR2 from the germline V gene are SEHNR and FQNEAQ (reference sequence). V lost 3 bases and J lost 4, with 12 bases in between. The CDR3 loop spans 14 amino acids. The chain's CDR3 is CASSFIGRGTEAFF. As DNA, the CDR3 is TGTGCCAGCAGCTTCATAGGACGGGGCACTGAAGCTTTCTTT.

As for this clonotype: This may be a read error: a much more frequent sequence differs by one nucleotide. Written as DNA, the CDR3 is TGTGCCAGCAGGTCCTACAATGAGCAGTTCTTC. Protein: CASRSYNEQFF. This chain joins TRBV6-1 and TRBJ2-1; no reliable D call. The CDR3 contains 11 residues. V lost 6 bases to trimming and J lost 1 base, with 1 base between them. CDR1 and CDR2 from the germline V gene are MNHNS and SASEGT.

V is TRBV6-5 and J is TRBJ2-7, with TRBD2 identical over 8 bases. Germline values: CDR1 MNHEY, CDR2 SVGAGI. V shed 0 bases and J 4 bases; nucleotides not matched to a gene: 5. The length of the CDR3 is 15 residues. The CDR3 protein is CASSYSTGGDYEQYV. CDR3 bases: TGTGCCAGCAGTTACTCGACCGGGGGGGATTACGAGCAGTACGTC.

This clonotype showed up many times. The chain recombines TRBV5-6 with TRBJ2-3; 14 bases map to TRBD2. V trimming: 5 bases; J trimming: 6 bases; junction bases outside the gene matches: 5. Germline CDR1 reads SGHDT; CDR2 reads YYEEEE. This CDR3 is 15 amino acids long. The CDR3 is CASRRGLAGADTQYF. In nucleotides, the CDR3 is TGTGCCAGCAGGAGGGGACTAGCGGGGGCTGATACGCAGTATTTT.

The V gene is TRBV4-2, the J gene TRBJ2-3; 13 bases line up with TRBD2. CDR3 length: 17 residues. The V gene's germline CDR1 is LGHNA and CDR2 YNFKEQ. The junction had 6 bases not matched to a gene; V was cut back by 4 bases and J by 2 bases. CDR3 DNA sequence: TGTGCCAGCAGCCCCGGGACTAGCGGGGTGTACACAGATACGCAGTATTTT. It codes for CASSPGTSGVYTDTQYF.

V gene TRBV16 combines with J gene TRBJ1-2; 9 bases line up with TRBD1. The V segment lost 7 bases and the J segment 3 bases; nucleotides outside the gene matches: 6. Germline CDR1 reads KGHSY; CDR2 reads FQNENV. This CDR3 is 14 amino acids long. DNA of the CDR3: TGTGCCAGCACCGGGACAGGGCCCTACTATGGCTACACCTTC. This gives the protein CASTGTGPYYGYTF.

In its sample, this clonotype was seen a few times. The chain combines TRBV18 with TRBJ2-7; 8 bases match TRBD1. Germline trimming cut 2 bases from V and 2 bases from J; bases unmatched to any gene: 8. This CDR3 spans 16 amino acids. Germline CDR1 reads KGHSH; CDR2 reads LQKENI. CDR3: CASSPIPGTGAYEQYV. CDR3 nucleotide sequence: TGTGCCAGCTCACCAATTCCCGGGACAGGAGCCTACGAGCAGTACGTC.

This chain joins TRBV7-2 and TRBJ2-3; D tentatively reads TRBD1 or TRBD2 (5 bases each). Trimming removed 1 base from V and 0 bases from J, with 8 bases in between. CDR1 is SGHTA and CDR2 is FQGNSA in the germline V gene. This CDR3 contains 15 residues. The CDR3 DNA is TGTGCCAGCAGCTTAGTCGAGGGGAGCACAGATACGCAGTATTTT. Translation: CASSLVEGSTDTQYF.

This clonotype appeared a few times. The V and J genes are TRBV27 and TRBJ2-3; tentative D call: TRBD2 (5 bases). Germline V CDR1 and CDR2: MNHEY, SMNVEV (reference sequence). Trimming cost V 0 bases and J 2 bases, with 12 bases left between them. This CDR3 comprises 16 residues. The DNA of the CDR3 is TGTGCCAGCAGTTTATCCTACGGACTGAACACAGATACGCAGTATTTT. This translates into CASSLSYGLNTDTQYF.

The chain uses TRBV4-3 and TRBJ2-5; no clear D gene. The V gene lost 0 bases and the J gene lost 1 base, with 9 bases spanning the gap. The CDR3 has 15 amino acids. Germline lookup yields CDR1 LGHNA and CDR2 YSLEER. In DNA, the CDR3 is TGCGCCAGCAGCCAAGACGGCACACGCCAAGAGACCCAGTACTTC. The encoded protein is CASSQDGTRQETQYF.

V gene TRBV6-2 or TRBV6-3 combines with J gene TRBJ2-3; TRBD1 matches 8 bases. Germline-derived CDR1 and CDR2 are MNHEY and SVGEGT. CDR3 length: 13 amino acids. With V trimmed by 6 bases and J by 5 bases, 4 bases remained unmatched. CDR3 DNA: TGTGCCAGCAGCGGACAGGGACGAGATACGCAGTATTTT. This gives the protein CASSGQGRDTQYF.

J is TRBJ2-2 and V is TRBV12-3 or TRBV12-4, with D perhaps TRBD1 (5 bases). The CDR3 has 16 amino acids. The V end was cut by 5 bases, the J end by 6 bases, with 19 bases between. For the CDR3, the DNA is TGTGCCAGCAGTCCTTATCTTTCCCAAGGGGCCGGGGAGCTGTTTTTT. Protein: CASSPYLSQGAGELFF.

This clonotype was seen a few times. This sequence joins TRBV11-2 and TRBJ2-3, with a tentative D call TRBD1 (6 bases). Trimming took off 2 bases at V and 13 bases at J, with 19 bases between the two ends. Germline CDR1 SGHAT, CDR2 FQNNGV. The CDR3 contains 14 residues. CDR3 nucleotide sequence: TGTGCCAGCAGCTTATTCCTAGGGGGTAGTGGGGAGTATTTT. This translates into CASSLFLGGSGEYF.